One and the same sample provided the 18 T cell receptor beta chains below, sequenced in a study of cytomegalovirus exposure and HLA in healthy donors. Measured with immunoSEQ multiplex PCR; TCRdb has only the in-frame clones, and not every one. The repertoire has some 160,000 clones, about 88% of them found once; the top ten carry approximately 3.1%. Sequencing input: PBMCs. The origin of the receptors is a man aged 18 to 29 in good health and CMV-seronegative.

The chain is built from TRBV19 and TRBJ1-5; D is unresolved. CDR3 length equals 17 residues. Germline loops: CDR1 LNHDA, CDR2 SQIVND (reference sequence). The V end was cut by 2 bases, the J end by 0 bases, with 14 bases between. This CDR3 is CASSIRGGFNSNQPQHF. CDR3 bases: TGTGCCAGTAGTATACGGGGAGGGTTCAATAGCAATCAGCCCCAGCATTTT.

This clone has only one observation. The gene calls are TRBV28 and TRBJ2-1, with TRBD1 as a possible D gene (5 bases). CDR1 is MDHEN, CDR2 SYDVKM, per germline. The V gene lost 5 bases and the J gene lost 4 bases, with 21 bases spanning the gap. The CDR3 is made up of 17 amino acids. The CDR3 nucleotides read TGTGCCAGCAGTGGACCCAGTGGGAATCAGGGTTACAATGAGCAGTTCTTC. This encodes CASSGPSGNQGYNEQFF.

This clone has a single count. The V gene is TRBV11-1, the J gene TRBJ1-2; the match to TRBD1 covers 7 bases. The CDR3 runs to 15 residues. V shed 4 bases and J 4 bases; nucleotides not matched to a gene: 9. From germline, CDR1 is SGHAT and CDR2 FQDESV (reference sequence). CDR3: CASSSDVGGSYGYTF. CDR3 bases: TGTGCCAGCAGCTCAGACGTAGGGGGCTCCTATGGCTACACCTTC. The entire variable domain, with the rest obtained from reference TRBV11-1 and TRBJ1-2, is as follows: EAEVAQSPRYKITEKSQAVAFWCDPISGHATLYWYRQILGQGPELLVQFQDESVVDDSQLPKDRFSAERLKGVDSTLKIQPAELGDSAMYLCASSSDVGGSYGYTFGSGTRLTVV.

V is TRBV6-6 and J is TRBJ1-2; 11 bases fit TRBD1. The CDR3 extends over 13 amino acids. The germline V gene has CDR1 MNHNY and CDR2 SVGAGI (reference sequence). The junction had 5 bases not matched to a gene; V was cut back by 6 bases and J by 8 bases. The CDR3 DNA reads TGTGCCAGCAGAATGGGACAGGGGGAAGGCTACACCTTC. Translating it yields CASRMGQGEGYTF.

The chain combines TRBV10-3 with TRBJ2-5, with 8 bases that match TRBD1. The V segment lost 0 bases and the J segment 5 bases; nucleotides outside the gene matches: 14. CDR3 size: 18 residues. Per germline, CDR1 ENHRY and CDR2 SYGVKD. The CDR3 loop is CAISESRPDRAGGETQYF. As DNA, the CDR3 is TGTGCCATCAGTGAGTCGCGGCCGGACAGGGCGGGCGGGGAGACCCAGTACTTC.

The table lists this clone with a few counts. CDR3 in DNA: TGTGCCAGCAGTCCATCTCAGGCGAGCTCCTACAATGAGCAGTTCTTC. Translation gives CASSPSQASSYNEQFF. The chain couples TRBV27 to TRBJ2-1; D is undetermined. The V gene's germline CDR1 is MNHEY and CDR2 SMNVEV (reference sequence). Trimming took off 5 bases at V and 0 bases at J, with 14 bases between the two ends. The CDR3 is 16 amino acids.

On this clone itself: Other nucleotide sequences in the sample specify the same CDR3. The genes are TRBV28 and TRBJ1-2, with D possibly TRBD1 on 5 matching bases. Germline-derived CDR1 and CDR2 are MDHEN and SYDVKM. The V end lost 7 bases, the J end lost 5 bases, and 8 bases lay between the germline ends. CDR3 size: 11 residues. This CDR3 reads CASNQGYGYTF. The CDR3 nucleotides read TGTGCCAGCAATCAGGGATATGGCTACACCTTC.

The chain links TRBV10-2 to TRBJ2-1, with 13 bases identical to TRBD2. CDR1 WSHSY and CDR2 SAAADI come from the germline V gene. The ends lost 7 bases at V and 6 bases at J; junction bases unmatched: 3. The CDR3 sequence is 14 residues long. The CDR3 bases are TGCGCCAGCACTCGGACTAGCGGGGGCAATGAGCAGTTCTTC. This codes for CASTRTSGGNEQFF.

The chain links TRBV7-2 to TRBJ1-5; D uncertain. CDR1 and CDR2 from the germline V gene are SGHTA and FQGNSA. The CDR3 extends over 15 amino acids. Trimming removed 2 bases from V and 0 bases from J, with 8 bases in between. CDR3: CASSLFGGSNQPQHF. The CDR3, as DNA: TGTGCCAGCAGCTTATTTGGAGGTAGCAATCAGCCCCAGCATTTT.

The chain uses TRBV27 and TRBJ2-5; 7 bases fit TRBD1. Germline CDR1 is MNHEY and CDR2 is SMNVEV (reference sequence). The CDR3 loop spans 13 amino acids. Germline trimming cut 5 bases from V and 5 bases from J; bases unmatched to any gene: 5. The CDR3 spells CASSRQGVETQYF. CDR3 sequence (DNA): TGTGCCAGCAGTAGACAGGGAGTGGAGACCCAGTACTTC.

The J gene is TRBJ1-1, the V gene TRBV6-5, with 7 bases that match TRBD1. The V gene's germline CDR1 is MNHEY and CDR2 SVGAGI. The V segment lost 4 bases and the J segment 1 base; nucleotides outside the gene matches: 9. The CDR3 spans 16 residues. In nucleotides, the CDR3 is TGTGCCAGCAGTTTGAGGGGGCGGATAGAGAACACTGAAGCTTTCTTT. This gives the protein CASSLRGRIENTEAFF.

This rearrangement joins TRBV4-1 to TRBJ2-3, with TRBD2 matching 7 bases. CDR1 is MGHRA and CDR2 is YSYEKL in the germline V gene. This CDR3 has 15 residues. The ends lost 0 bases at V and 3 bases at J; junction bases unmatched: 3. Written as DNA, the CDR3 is TGCGCCAGCAGCCAAGATGCGCGGGAGACAGATACGCAGTATTTT. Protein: CASSQDARETDTQYF.

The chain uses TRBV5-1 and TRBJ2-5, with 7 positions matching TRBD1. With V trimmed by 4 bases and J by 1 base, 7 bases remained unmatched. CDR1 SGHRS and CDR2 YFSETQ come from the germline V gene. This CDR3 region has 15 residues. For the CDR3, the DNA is TGCGCCAGCAGCCCCTCCGGGACAGCCCAAGAGACCCAGTACTTC. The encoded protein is CASSPSGTAQETQYF. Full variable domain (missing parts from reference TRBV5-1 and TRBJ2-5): KAGVTQTPRYLIKTRGQQVTLSCSPISGHRSVSWYQQTPGQGLQFLFEYFSETQRNKGNFPGRFSGRQFSNSRSEMNVSTLELGDSALYLCASSPSGTAQETQYFGPGTRLLVL.

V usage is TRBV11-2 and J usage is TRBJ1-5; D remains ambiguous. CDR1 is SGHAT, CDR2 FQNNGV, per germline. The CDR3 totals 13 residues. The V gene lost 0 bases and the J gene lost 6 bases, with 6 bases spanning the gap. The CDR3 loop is CASSLETSQPQHF. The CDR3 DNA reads TGTGCCAGCAGCTTAGAAACATCTCAGCCCCAGCATTTT.

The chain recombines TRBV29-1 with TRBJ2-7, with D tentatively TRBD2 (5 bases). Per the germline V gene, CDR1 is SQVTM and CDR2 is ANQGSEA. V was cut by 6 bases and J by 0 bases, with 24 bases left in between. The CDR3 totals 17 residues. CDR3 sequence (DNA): TGCAGCGTCTCATCAGCGGATTTATTTCTTAGCTCCTACGAGCAGTACTTC. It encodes CSVSSADLFLSSYEQYF.

The chain's CDR3 is CASSFRGATEAFF. The CDR3 DNA follows: TGTGCCAGCAGCTTTAGGGGTGCAACTGAAGCTTTCTTT. This chain links TRBV13 with TRBJ1-1; the D gene is possibly TRBD1 (5 bases). Between the trimmed V and J ends, which lost 3 bases and 5 bases, there was a span of 10 bases. CDR1 and CDR2 from the germline V gene are PRHDT and FYEKMQ (reference sequence). This CDR3 comprises 13 residues.

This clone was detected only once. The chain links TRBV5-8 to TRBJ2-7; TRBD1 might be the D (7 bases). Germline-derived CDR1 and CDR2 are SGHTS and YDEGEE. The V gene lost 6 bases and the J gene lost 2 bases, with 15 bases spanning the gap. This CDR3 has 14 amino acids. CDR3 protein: CASTSAGGPYEQYF. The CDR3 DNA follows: TGTGCCAGCACCTCCGCAGGGGGGCCCTACGAGCAGTACTTC.

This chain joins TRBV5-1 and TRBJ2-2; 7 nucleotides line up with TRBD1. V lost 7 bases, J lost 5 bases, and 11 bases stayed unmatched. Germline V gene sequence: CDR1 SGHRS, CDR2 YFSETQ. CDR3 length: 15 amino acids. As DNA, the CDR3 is TGCGCCAGCCGCGTGGCTGTGACAGGGACCGGGGAGCTGTTTTTT. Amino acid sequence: CASRVAVTGTGELFF.